This TCR beta chain was sequenced during a study of blood T cell repertoires in COVID-19. Whole-study context: The cDNA or gDNA used as material had been derived from T cells, B-cell-depleted T cells, or PBMCs.

The authors' processing: Scientists estimated how many nucleated cells there were by amplifying reference gene primers. Clones were read by immunoSEQ multiplex PCR, and TCRdb kept only the in-frame ones, dropping some. V and J calls and clone size are as listed in that table; D and trimming were resolved from the DNA. The profile shows more than 200,000 clones, about 84% of them singletons. Self-reported history from a screening survey and questionnaire set each donor's cohort. Germline values: CDR1 SGHRS, CDR2 YFSETQ. The CDR3 loop spans 16 amino acids. Trimming pared 4 bases from V and 6 bases from J, leaving 22 bases between.

The rearrangement links TRBV5-1 to TRBJ1-1, with D perhaps TRBD1 (6 bases). The specimen was PBMCs or T cells enriched from blood (not recorded which). This TCR derives from a man between 60 and 75 years old who had recovered from COVID-19. This CDR3 reads CASSTGKLSRSAEAFF. DNA for the CDR3: TGCGCCAGCAGCACAGGGAAGCTTTCCCGGAGCGCTGAAGCTTTCTTT. Looking up the rest from reference TRBV5-1 and TRBJ1-1 gives the full variable domain: KAGVTQTPRYLIKTRGQQVTLSCSPISGHRSVSWYQQTPGQGLQFLFEYFSETQRNKGNFPGRFSGRQFSNSRSEMNVSTLELGDSALYLCASSTGKLSRSAEAFFGQGTRLTVV.